A few counts support the clone carrying this TCR beta chain. Its antigen is unidentified. This record belongs to a study of siplizumab effects on memory and regulatory T cells. General study results and limits: Naive T cells, seemingly more diverse than memory cells, seemed major alloresponse contributors. No naive or memory phenotype could be assigned to roughly 75-97% of proliferating clones. Alloreactive CD4+ clones that could be mapped were on average about 70% Treg-derived with siplizumab, against more than 25% in controls. Unstimulated subsets accounted for the mapping of only a minor share of the clones that were alloreactive.

Trimming took 5 bases from V and 10 from J, leaving 15 bases between them. The CDR3 length is 14 residues. The germline V gene encodes CDR1 LNHDA and CDR2 SQIVND (reference sequence). The data were produced by immunoSEQ multiplex PCR, yet TCRdb's version contains in-frame clones alone and is incomplete. This table holds 90,000 to 150,000 clones, around 93% found once. The gene calls are TRBV19 and TRBJ1-6, with unresolved D. The clonotype originates from a human donor in good health. Sequencing was done on a sample of non-Treg CD4+ T cells sorted from blood. The DNA for the CDR3 is TGTGCCAGTAGTCTTCGAGGGAGTGAATCACCCCTCCACTTT. Translated, it gives CASSLRGSESPLHF.